Listed below are T cell receptor beta chains from one sample, sequenced in a study of technical replicates of blood from several donors. TCRdb's copy holds only in-frame clones and misses some; the assay was immunoSEQ multiplex PCR. The sample contains 90,000 to 100,000 clones, almost 97% of which appear only once. Source material: T cells isolated from PBMCs. These receptors all come from a human donor in good health. CDR3s leave out the opening cysteine and the closing phenylalanine or tryptophan. Fields, in order: clone size, V gene, J gene, CDR3 protein. Expanded clones get a size class; other rows say once, few or many, or leave the size out.

clone_size: NA
v_call: TRBV27
j_call: TRBJ1-5
cdr3_aa: ASSSSAGGFPQLQH

clone_size: NA
v_call: TRBV11-2
j_call: TRBJ2-1
cdr3_aa: ASSLIGNEQF

clone_size: NA
v_call: TRBV7-6
j_call: TRBJ1-1
cdr3_aa: ASSHLQGELTTEAF

clone_size: NA
v_call: TRBV28
j_call: TRBJ2-2
cdr3_aa: ATTGSGELF

clone_size: NA
v_call: TRBV9
j_call: TRBJ2-5
cdr3_aa: ASSGAPDRTQY

clone_size: NA
v_call: TRBV7-9
j_call: TRBJ2-5
cdr3_aa: ASSLNGQQETQY

clone_size: NA
v_call: TRBV7-2
j_call: TRBJ2-7
cdr3_aa: ASSLVGTSGYEQY

clone_size: NA
v_call: TRBV21-1
j_call: TRBJ2-3
cdr3_aa: ASSPRGTGQTDTQY

clone_size: NA
v_call: TRBV5-4
j_call: TRBJ2-1
cdr3_aa: ASSSGGLAEINEQF

clone_size: NA
v_call: TRBV28
j_call: TRBJ1-5
cdr3_aa: ASTQGGGRGQPQH

clone_size: NA
v_call: TRBV25-1
j_call: TRBJ2-5
cdr3_aa: ASSETGQETQY

clone_size: NA
v_call: TRBV4-1
j_call: TRBJ2-3
cdr3_aa: ASSHQDREADTQY

clone_size: NA
v_call: TRBV2
j_call: TRBJ2-4
cdr3_aa: ASISGRDFSKNIQY

clone_size: NA
v_call: TRBV9
j_call: TRBJ1-2
cdr3_aa: ASSVGRSGGRLGYT

clone_size: NA
v_call: TRBV21-1
j_call: TRBJ1-4
cdr3_aa: ASSKEAGNEKLF

clone_size: NA
v_call: TRBV6-1
j_call: TRBJ2-7
cdr3_aa: ASSEVRTGVGEQY

clone_size: NA
v_call: TRBV4-2
j_call: TRBJ2-3
cdr3_aa: ASSRRTSGSTDTQY

clone_size: NA
v_call: TRBV5-6
j_call: TRBJ1-2
cdr3_aa: ASSQQGDYGYT

clone_size: NA
v_call: TRBV27
j_call: TRBJ1-2
cdr3_aa: ASRTGDGYT

clone_size: NA
v_call: TRBV28
j_call: TRBJ2-2
cdr3_aa: ASRPWPGELF

clone_size: once
v_call: TRBV9
j_call: TRBJ2-5
cdr3_aa: ASSPSGTGWRETQY

clone_size: NA
v_call: TRBV4-3
j_call: TRBJ2-1
cdr3_aa: ASSQGWLAHNEQF

clone_size: NA
v_call: TRBV7-8
j_call: TRBJ2-7
cdr3_aa: ASSLTGTYEQY

clone_size: NA
v_call: TRBV20-1
j_call: TRBJ2-7
cdr3_aa: SATGVYEQY

clone_size: NA
v_call: TRBV4-3
j_call: TRBJ2-1
cdr3_aa: ASSQEEGNEQF

clone_size: NA
v_call: TRBV6-6
j_call: TRBJ2-5
cdr3_aa: ASLTTGEGETQY

clone_size: NA
v_call: TRBV29-1
j_call: TRBJ1-2
cdr3_aa: SVEDPGYYGYT

clone_size: NA
v_call: TRBV6-1
j_call: TRBJ1-5
cdr3_aa: ASNGGNNNQPQH

clone_size: NA
v_call: TRBV18
j_call: TRBJ2-7
cdr3_aa: ASSPSTVTEYEQY

clone_size: NA
v_call: TRBV5-5
j_call: TRBJ1-5
cdr3_aa: ASSLQGVPQPQH

clone_size: NA
v_call: TRBV11-2
j_call: TRBJ2-7
cdr3_aa: ASSPRPGDEQY

clone_size: NA
v_call: TRBV11-2
j_call: TRBJ1-3
cdr3_aa: ASSITRAGNTIY

clone_size: NA
v_call: TRBV29-1
j_call: TRBJ2-1
cdr3_aa: SDEGVYNEQF

clone_size: NA
v_call: TRBV6-5
j_call: TRBJ1-2
cdr3_aa: ASSYYSYYGYT

clone_size: NA
v_call: TRBV19
j_call: TRBJ2-1
cdr3_aa: ASTKKVTASSYNEQF

clone_size: NA
v_call: TRBV5-1
j_call: TRBJ1-2
cdr3_aa: ASSLRLYYGYT

clone_size: NA
v_call: TRBV4-3
j_call: TRBJ2-3
cdr3_aa: ASSQDQGSTSKSTDTQY

clone_size: NA
v_call: TRBV19
j_call: TRBJ1-2
cdr3_aa: ASSTDTPNYGYT

clone_size: NA
v_call: TRBV7-9
j_call: TRBJ2-2
cdr3_aa: ASSTQGAGELF

clone_size: NA
v_call: TRBV6-6
j_call: TRBJ2-7
cdr3_aa: ASSWDSRQQY

clone_size: NA
v_call: TRBV4-1
j_call: TRBJ2-1
cdr3_aa: ASSQLGGLSYNEQF

clone_size: NA
v_call: TRBV13
j_call: TRBJ2-5
cdr3_aa: ASRYRPQETQY

clone_size: NA
v_call: TRBV18
j_call: TRBJ2-7
cdr3_aa: ASSPGTSGIYEQY

clone_size: NA
v_call: TRBV2
j_call: TRBJ1-1
cdr3_aa: ASSEDINTEAF

clone_size: NA
v_call: TRBV2
j_call: TRBJ2-2
cdr3_aa: ASRAGELF

clone_size: NA
v_call: TRBV5-1
j_call: TRBJ2-5
cdr3_aa: ASSSARETQY

clone_size: NA
v_call: TRBV9
j_call: TRBJ1-3
cdr3_aa: ASSVVGGEGNTIY

clone_size: NA
v_call: TRBV28
j_call: TRBJ2-1
cdr3_aa: ASSSSDFSYNEQF

clone_size: NA
v_call: TRBV2
j_call: TRBJ1-2
cdr3_aa: ASSEGASPHYGYT

clone_size: NA
v_call: TRBV9
j_call: TRBJ2-6
cdr3_aa: ASSVSGSAGANVLT

clone_size: NA
v_call: TRBV7-3
j_call: TRBJ2-1
cdr3_aa: ASSLTSGTGYYNEQF

clone_size: NA
v_call: TRBV2
j_call: TRBJ1-2
cdr3_aa: ASGLTGGYGYT

clone_size: NA
v_call: TRBV19
j_call: TRBJ1-2
cdr3_aa: ASSTGDVYGYT

clone_size: NA
v_call: TRBV4-1
j_call: TRBJ1-5
cdr3_aa: ASSPDAHGQGQH